The 6 T cell receptor beta chains below were found in one sample sequenced in a study of blood T cell repertoires in COVID-19. The assay was immunoSEQ multiplex PCR, and TCRdb's table has in-frame clones only and misses some. The sample consists of hundreds of thousands of clones, approximately 90% of them appearing once. The source material was peripheral blood. These receptors were obtained from a man aged 55-75 years with COVID-19, enrolled during active disease.

V and J are TRBV10-1 and TRBJ2-7, with D possibly matching TRBD1 (6 bases). The CDR3 contains 16 residues. Trimming stripped 4 bases from V and 2 bases from J, with 18 bases between. Per germline, CDR1 WNHNN and CDR2 SYGVQD (reference sequence). DNA of the CDR3: TGCGCCAGCAGTGGCCGGACAGACCAAGTGGCCTACGAGCAGTACTTC. Protein product: CASSGRTDQVAYEQYF.

The gene calls are TRBV19 and TRBJ1-1; no clear D. The V end lost 6 bases, the J end lost 1 base, and 12 bases lay between the germline ends. CDR1 and CDR2 (germline): LNHDA, SQIVND (reference sequence). The CDR3 has 14 amino acids. CDR3 amino acids: CASSSGRSNTEAFF. The CDR3 bases are TGTGCCAGTAGCTCCGGGAGATCGAACACTGAAGCTTTCTTT.

The rearrangement joins TRBV7-8 to TRBJ2-3; TRBD2 aligns across 8 bases. CDR1 is SGHVS and CDR2 is FQNEAQ in the germline V gene. Losses at the gene ends were 1 base for V and 5 bases for J; bases not matched to a gene: 8. The CDR3 loop spans 16 amino acids. The CDR3 DNA follows: TGTGCCAGCAGCTTAGTTCGTCGGGGGGGTGGAGATACGCAGTATTTT. Translating gives CASSLVRRGGGDTQYF.

This chain links TRBV3-1 (or the pseudogene TRBV3-2) with TRBJ1-1; TRBD1 might be the D (5 bases). The CDR3 is made up of 15 amino acids. With 4 bases removed from V and 1 base from J, the gap between germline ends came to 13 bases. The germline gives CDR1 LGHDT, CDR2 YNNKEL (reference sequence). The CDR3 nucleotides read TGTGCCAGCAGCCGCCAGGACACGCCGAACACTGAAGCTTTCTTT. Its protein product is CASSRQDTPNTEAFF.

J is TRBJ2-7 and V is TRBV10-3; TRBD2 matches at 14 bases. Per germline, CDR1 ENHRY and CDR2 SYGVKD. The CDR3 has 16 residues. J lost 7 bases, V lost 0 bases, and 5 bases had no gene match. The CDR3 sequence is CAISESLGLAGVEQYF. Written as DNA, the CDR3 is TGTGCCATCAGTGAGTCGTTGGGACTAGCGGGAGTGGAGCAGTACTTC.

The chain uses TRBV28 and TRBJ1-2, with D tentatively TRBD1 (5 bases). The CDR3 runs to 12 residues. CDR1 is MDHEN and CDR2 is SYDVKM in the germline V gene. Trimming shortened V by 6 bases and J by 5 bases, and 10 bases separated the two germline ends. The CDR3 reads CASSNRLYGYTF. The CDR3 region has the DNA TGTGCCAGCAGCAACAGGTTATATGGCTACACCTTC.